These T cell receptor beta chains were read from a single sample in a study of T-cell memory formation after mild COVID-19. TCRdb reanalysed the 5' RACE reads using MiXCR and keeps one entry per CDR3 protein. The sample lists 550,000 to 650,000 distinct CDR3 sequences; 15% to 20% were seen once. The material sequenced was PBMCs or a T cell subset sorted from them (not recorded which). The receptors here all came from an adult woman who had mild COVID-19 (a few samples of this study predate the infection). Cell type and time point are not known. Each CDR3 is given without its conserved first and last residue. Fields, in order: V gene, CDR3 length, D gene, CDR3 protein. A D gene is named only where the DNA matches it firmly.

V: TRBV7-8
length: 14
D: .
CDR3: ASSLARGTNTGELF

V: TRBV6-6
length: 14
D: .
CDR3: ASSSGPAGPQETQY

V: TRBV5-6
length: 11
D: TRBD2
CDR3: ASNAGGLYEQY

V: TRBV15
length: 12
D: .
CDR3: ATSRDERIYGYT

V: TRBV7-9
length: 14
D: TRBD1
CDR3: ASSSTRGQGYNEQF

V: TRBV6-2/TRBV6-3
length: 14
D: .
CDR3: ASSLLPRDTYTEAF

V: TRBV6-5
length: 14
D: .
CDR3: ASSYRGRGEYNEQF

V: TRBV29-1
length: 10
D: .
CDR3: SLRGNTGELF

V: TRBV5-5
length: 14
D: .
CDR3: ASSPVGGSGNQPQH

V: TRBV3-1
length: 11
D: .
CDR3: ASSHGANNEQF

V: TRBV20-1
length: 15
D: .
CDR3: SASPGHSSSGANVLT

V: TRBV7-3
length: 13
D: TRBD2
CDR3: ASSPNIGGAETQY

V: TRBV7-9
length: 14
D: .
CDR3: ASSSFVQHGTDTQY

V: TRBV7-9
length: 12
D: TRBD2
CDR3: ASSSSLAVYEQY

V: TRBV29-1
length: 13
D: TRBD2
CDR3: SGSGRRQSYNEQF

V: TRBV4-3
length: 13
D: .
CDR3: ASSQGGLRTDTQY

V: TRBV5-1
length: 13
D: TRBD1
CDR3: ASSRGDRGRETQY

V: TRBV24-1
length: 11
D: TRBD2
CDR3: ATSDATGGEQF

V: TRBV7-3
length: 15
D: .
CDR3: ASSVPSLDPSTDTQY

V: TRBV29-1
length: 13
D: TRBD2
CDR3: SVGGLAGVGNEQF

V: TRBV5-4
length: 13
D: TRBD2
CDR3: ASSYPAGGQETQY

V: TRBV6-2/TRBV6-3
length: 15
D: TRBD2
CDR3: ASSYSMAGGPRDTQY

V: TRBV28
length: 14
D: .
CDR3: ASSFLPGYGTDTQY

V: TRBV3-1
length: 15
D: .
CDR3: ASSQDLDSSYNSPLH

V: TRBV9
length: 9
D: .
CDR3: ASSVDETQY

V: TRBV7-8
length: 11
D: TRBD1
CDR3: ASSSDRGWTAF

V: TRBV6-5
length: 16
D: TRBD1
CDR3: ASSYALIGTGLNTEAF

V: TRBV7-2
length: 10
D: .
CDR3: ASSSISYEQY